This T cell receptor beta chain was found in a study of cytomegalovirus exposure and HLA in healthy donors. Whole-study findings and limits: Certain indistinguishable V segments, among them TRBV6-2 and TRBV6-3, were excluded.

The PCR had 60 Vbeta and 13 Jbeta primers. Sequenced by immunoSEQ multiplex PCR; TCRdb stores in-frame clones only, minus some. Of 150,000 to 170,000 clones in the sample, about four fifths were seen once. Nominally healthy donors provided the samples, though records likely missed some immune exposures. After removal of 3 bases from V and 4 bases from J, the junction contained 0 bases not matched to a gene. In germline, CDR1 is SGHAT, CDR2 FQDESV (reference sequence). This CDR3 spans 13 amino acids. Remarks on this clone: Its antigen is not identified.

This chain connects TRBV11-1 to TRBJ1-5, with 7 bases fitting TRBD1. This receptor was taken from a man aged 18 to 29 in good health and CMV-seronegative. The sample comprised PBMCs. Written as DNA, the CDR3 is TGTGCCAGCAGCTTGACAGGGAATCAGCCCCAGCATTTT. This codes for CASSLTGNQPQHF.